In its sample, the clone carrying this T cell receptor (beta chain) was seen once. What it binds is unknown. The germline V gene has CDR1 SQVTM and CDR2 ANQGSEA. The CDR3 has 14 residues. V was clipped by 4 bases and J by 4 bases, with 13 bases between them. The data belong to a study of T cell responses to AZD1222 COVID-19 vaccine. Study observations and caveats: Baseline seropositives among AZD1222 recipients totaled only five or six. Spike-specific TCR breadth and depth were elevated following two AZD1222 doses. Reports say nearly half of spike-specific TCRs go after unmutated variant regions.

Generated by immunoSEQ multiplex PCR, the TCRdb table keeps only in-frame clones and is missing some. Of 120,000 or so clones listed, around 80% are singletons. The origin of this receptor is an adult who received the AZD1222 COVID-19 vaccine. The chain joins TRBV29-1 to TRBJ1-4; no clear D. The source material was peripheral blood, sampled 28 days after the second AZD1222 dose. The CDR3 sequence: CSVGGAGGNEKLFF. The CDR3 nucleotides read TGCAGCGTTGGGGGAGCGGGAGGTAATGAAAAACTGTTTTTT. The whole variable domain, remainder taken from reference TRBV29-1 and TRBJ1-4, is SAVISQKPSRDICQRGTSLTIQCQVDSQVTMMFWYRQQPGQSLTLIATANQGSEATYESGFVIDKFPISRPNLTFSTLTVSNMSPEDSSIYLCSVGGAGGNEKLFFGSGTQLSVL.